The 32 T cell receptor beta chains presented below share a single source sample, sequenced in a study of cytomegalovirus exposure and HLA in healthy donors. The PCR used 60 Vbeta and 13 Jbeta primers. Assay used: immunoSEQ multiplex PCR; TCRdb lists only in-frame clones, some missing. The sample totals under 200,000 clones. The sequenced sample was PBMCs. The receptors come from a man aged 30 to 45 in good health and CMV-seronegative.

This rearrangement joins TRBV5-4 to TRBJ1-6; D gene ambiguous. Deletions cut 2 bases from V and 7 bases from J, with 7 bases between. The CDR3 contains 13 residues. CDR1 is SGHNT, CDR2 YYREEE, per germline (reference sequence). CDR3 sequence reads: CASSFSENSPLHF. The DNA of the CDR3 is TGTGCCAGCAGCTTTTCGGAGAATTCACCCCTCCACTTT.

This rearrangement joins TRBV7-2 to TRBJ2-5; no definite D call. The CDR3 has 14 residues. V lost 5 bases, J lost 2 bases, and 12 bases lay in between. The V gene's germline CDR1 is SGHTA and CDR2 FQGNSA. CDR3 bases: TGTGCCAGCAGCCCGCCAGGTGGTCAAGAGACCCAGTACTTC. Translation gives CASSPPGGQETQYF.

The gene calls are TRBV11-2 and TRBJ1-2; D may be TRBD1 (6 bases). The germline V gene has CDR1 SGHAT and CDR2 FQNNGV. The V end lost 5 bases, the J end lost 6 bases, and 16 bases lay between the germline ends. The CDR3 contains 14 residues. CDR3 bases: TGTGCCAGCAGCCCCACCGAGAGGGGGAATGGCTACACCTTC. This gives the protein CASSPTERGNGYTF.

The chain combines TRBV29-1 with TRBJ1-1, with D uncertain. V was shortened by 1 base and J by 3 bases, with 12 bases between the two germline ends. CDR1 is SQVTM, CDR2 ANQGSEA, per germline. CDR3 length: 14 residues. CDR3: CSVEVPGGDTEAFF. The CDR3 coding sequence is TGCAGCGTTGAAGTCCCGGGAGGCGACACTGAAGCTTTCTTT.

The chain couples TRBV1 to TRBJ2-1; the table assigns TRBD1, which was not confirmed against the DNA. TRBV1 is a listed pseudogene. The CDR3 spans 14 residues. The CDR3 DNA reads TGCACCAGCAGCTTAAGCCCAGGTCTAAATGAGCAGTTCTTC. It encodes CTSSLSPGLNEQFF.

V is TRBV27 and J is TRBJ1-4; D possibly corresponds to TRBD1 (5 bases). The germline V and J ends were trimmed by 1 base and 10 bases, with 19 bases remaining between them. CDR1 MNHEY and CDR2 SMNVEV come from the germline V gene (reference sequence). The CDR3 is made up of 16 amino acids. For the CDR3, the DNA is TGTGCCAGCAGTTTATTGGCCTCGGGGGAGTGGGGAAAACTGTTTTTT. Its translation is CASSLLASGEWGKLFF.

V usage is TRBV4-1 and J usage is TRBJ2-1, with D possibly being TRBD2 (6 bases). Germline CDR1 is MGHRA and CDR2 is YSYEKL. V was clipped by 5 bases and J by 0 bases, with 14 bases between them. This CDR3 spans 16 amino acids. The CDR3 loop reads CASSLNSGHSYNEQFF. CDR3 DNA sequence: TGCGCCAGCAGCTTAAACAGCGGGCACTCCTACAATGAGCAGTTCTTC.

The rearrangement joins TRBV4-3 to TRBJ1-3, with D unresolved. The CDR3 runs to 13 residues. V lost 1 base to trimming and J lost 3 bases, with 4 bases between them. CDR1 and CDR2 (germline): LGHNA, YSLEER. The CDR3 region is CASSQGYGNTIYF. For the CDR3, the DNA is TGCGCCAGCAGCCAAGGCTATGGAAACACCATATATTTT.

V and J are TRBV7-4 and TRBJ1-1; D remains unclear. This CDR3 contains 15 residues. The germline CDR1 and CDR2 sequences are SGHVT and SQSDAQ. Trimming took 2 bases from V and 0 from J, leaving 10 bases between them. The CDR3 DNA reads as TGTGCCAGCAGCTTATTGTACACCGTGAACACTGAAGCTTTCTTT. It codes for CASSLLYTVNTEAFF. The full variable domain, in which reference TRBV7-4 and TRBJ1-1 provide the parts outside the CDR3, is GAGVSQSPRYKVAKRGRDVALRCDSISGHVTLYWYRQTLGQGSEVLTYSQSDAQRDKSGRPSGRFSAERPERSVSTLKIQRTEQGDSAVYLCASSLLYTVNTEAFFGQGTRLTVV.

CDR3 DNA sequence: TGTGCCAGCAGCTTGAGTGGTGGAGGCGGTGGCTACACCTTC. Its translation: CASSLSGGGGGYTF. V gene TRBV7-2 combines with J gene TRBJ1-2; no definite D call. V lost 3 bases, J lost 7 bases, and 15 bases lay in between. The CDR3 has 14 residues. Germline assignment: CDR1 SGHTA and CDR2 FQGNSA.

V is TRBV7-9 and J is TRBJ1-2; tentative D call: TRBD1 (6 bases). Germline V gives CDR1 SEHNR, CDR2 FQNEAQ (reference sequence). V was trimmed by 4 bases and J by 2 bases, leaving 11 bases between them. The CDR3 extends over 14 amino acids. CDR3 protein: CASSYQGRNYGYTF. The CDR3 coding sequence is TGTGCCAGCAGCTATCAGGGGCGGAACTATGGCTACACCTTC.

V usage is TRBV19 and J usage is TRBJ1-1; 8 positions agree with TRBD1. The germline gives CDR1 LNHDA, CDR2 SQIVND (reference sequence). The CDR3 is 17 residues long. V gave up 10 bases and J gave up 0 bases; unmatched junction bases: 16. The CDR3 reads CATTPFGTGTMNTEAFF. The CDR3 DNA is TGTGCCACTACCCCCTTCGGGACAGGTACCATGAACACTGAAGCTTTCTTT.

The CDR3, as DNA: TGCGCCAGCAGCCCGGACAGGGGGAACACTGAAGCTTTCTTT. Amino acids: CASSPDRGNTEAFF. The chain recombines TRBV5-1 with TRBJ1-1; 9 positions match TRBD1. CDR3 length: 14 residues. V trimming: 4 bases; J trimming: 1 base; junction bases outside the gene matches: 2. CDR1 SGHRS and CDR2 YFSETQ come from the germline V gene.

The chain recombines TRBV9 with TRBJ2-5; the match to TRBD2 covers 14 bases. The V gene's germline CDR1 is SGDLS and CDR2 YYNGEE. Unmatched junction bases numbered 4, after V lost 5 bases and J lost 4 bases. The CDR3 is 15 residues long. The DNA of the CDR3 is TGTGCCAGCAGTGAGACTAGCGGGAGGGGAGAGACCCAGTACTTC. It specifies CASSETSGRGETQYF.

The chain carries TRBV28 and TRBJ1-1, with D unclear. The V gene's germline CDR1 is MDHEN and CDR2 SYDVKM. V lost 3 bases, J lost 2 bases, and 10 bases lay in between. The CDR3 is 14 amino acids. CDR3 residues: CASSLGDRNTEAFF. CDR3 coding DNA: TGTGCCAGCAGTTTGGGAGATAGAAACACTGAAGCTTTCTTT.

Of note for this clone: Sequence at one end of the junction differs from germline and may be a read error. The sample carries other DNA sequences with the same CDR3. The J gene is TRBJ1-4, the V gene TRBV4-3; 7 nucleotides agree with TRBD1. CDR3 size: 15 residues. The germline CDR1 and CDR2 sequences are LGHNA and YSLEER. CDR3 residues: CASSQARGPNEKLFF. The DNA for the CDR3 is TGCGCCAGCAGCCAAGCAAGGGGGCCTAACGAAAAACTGTTTTTT.

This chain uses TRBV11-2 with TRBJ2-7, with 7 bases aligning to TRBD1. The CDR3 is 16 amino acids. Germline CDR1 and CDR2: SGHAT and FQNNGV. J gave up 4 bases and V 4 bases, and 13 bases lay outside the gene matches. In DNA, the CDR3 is TGTGCCAGCAGCTCCACCCAACAGGGGACCGGGTACGAGCAGTACTTC. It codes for CASSSTQQGTGYEQYF.

The CDR3 spells CASIFQAGSYEQYF. The CDR3 DNA reads as TGTGCCAGCATCTTCCAGGCCGGCTCCTACGAGCAGTACTTC. J is TRBJ2-7 and V is TRBV2; no clear D. The germline V and J ends were trimmed by 7 bases and 0 bases, with 13 bases remaining between them. Germline V lookup: CDR1 SNHLY, CDR2 FYNNEI. CDR3 length: 14 amino acids.

CDR3 region: CASRYGTDYGYTF. The CDR3 bases are TGTGCCAGCAGGTACGGGACTGACTATGGCTACACCTTC. The rearrangement links TRBV6-5 to TRBJ1-2; D might be TRBD1 (5 bases). This CDR3 has 13 amino acids. The V gene lost 6 bases and the J gene lost 3 bases, with 11 bases spanning the gap. Germline loops: CDR1 MNHEY, CDR2 SVGAGI.

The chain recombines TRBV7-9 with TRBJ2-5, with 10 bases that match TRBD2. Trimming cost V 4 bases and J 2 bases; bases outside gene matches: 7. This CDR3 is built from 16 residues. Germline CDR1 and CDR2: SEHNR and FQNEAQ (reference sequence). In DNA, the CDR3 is TGTGCCAGCAGCTGGGGTGGAGCGGGGGGGCAAGAGACCCAGTACTTC. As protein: CASSWGGAGGQETQYF.

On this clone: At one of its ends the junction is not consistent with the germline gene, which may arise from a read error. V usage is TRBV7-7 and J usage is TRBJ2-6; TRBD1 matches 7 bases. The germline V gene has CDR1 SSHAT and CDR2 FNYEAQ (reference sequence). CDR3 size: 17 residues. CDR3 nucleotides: TGTGCCAGCAGCTTAGGCGCGACAGGGTCTGGGGCCAACGTCCCGACTTTC. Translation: CASSLGATGSGANVPTF.

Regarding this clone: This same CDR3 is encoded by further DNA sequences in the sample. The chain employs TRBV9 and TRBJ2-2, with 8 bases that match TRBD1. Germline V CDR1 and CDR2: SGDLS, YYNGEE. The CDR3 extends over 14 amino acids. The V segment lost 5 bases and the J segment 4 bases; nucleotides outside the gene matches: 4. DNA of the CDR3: TGTGCCAGCAGTGAACAGGGGGGCACCGGGGAGCTGTTTTTT. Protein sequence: CASSEQGGTGELFF.

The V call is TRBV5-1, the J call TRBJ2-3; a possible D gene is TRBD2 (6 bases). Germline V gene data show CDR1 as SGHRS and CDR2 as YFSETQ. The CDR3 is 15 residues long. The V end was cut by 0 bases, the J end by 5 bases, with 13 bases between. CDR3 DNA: TGCGCCAGCAGCTTGGAACGGGGAGGTGAAGATACGCAGTATTTT. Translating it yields CASSLERGGEDTQYF.

In DNA form, the CDR3 reads TGTGCCAGTATTGTACAGGGGGCGAACACTGAAGCTTTCTTT. It codes for CASIVQGANTEAFF. This chain connects TRBV19 to TRBJ1-1; TRBD1 aligns across 9 bases. Germline assignment: CDR1 LNHDA and CDR2 SQIVND (reference sequence). This CDR3 contains 14 residues. V trimming: 7 bases; J trimming: 1 base; junction bases outside the gene matches: 4.

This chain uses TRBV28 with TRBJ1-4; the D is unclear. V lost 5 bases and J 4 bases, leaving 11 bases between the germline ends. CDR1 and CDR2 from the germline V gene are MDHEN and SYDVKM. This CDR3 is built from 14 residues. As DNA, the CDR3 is TGTGCCAGCAGTGTATCACGGTATAATGAAAAACTGTTTTTT. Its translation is CASSVSRYNEKLFF.

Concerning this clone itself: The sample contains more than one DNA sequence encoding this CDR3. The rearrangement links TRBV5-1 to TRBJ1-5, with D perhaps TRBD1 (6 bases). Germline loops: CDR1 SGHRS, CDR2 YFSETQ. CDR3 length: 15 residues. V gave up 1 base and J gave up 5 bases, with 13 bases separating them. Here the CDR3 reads CASSLSGEGHQPQHF. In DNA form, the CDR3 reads TGCGCCAGCAGCTTGTCAGGGGAAGGCCATCAGCCCCAGCATTTT.

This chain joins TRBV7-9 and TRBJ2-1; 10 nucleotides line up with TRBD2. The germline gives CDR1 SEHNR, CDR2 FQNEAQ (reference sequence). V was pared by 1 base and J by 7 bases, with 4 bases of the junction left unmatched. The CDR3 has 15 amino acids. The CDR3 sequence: CASSLVGTSENEQFF. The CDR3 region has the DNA TGTGCCAGCAGCTTAGTTGGGACTAGCGAAAATGAGCAGTTCTTC.

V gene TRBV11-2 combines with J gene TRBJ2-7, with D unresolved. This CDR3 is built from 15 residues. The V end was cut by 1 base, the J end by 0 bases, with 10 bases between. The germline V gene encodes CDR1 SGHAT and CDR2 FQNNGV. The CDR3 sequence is CASSLVVGHSYEQYF. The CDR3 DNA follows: TGTGCCAGCAGCTTAGTAGTGGGCCACTCCTACGAGCAGTACTTC.

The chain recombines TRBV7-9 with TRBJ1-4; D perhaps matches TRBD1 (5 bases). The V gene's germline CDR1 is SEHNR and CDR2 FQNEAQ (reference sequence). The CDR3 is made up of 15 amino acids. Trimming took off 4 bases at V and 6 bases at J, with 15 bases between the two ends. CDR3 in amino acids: CASSSNRGNDEKLFF. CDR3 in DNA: TGTGCCAGCAGCTCAAATCGGGGGAATGATGAAAAACTGTTTTTT.

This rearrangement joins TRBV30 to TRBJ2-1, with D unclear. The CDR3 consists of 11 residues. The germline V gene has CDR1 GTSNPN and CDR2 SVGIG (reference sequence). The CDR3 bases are TGTGCTACCGAGACCTACAATGAGCAGTTCTTC. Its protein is CATETYNEQFF.

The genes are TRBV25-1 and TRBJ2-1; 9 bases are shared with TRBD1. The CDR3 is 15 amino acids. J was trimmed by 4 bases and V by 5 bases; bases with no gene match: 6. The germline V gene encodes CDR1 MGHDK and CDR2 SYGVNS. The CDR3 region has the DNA TGTGCCAGCAGTAATTATGGGACAGGGTACAATGAGCAGTTCTTC. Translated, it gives CASSNYGTGYNEQFF.

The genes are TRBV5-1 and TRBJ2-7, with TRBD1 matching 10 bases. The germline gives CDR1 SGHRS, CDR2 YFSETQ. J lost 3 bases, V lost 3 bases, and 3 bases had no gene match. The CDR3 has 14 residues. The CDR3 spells CASSSRDRGYEQYF. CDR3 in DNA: TGCGCCAGCAGCTCCCGGGACAGGGGCTACGAGCAGTACTTC.